One sample yielded the 8 T cell receptor beta chains listed below, sequenced in a study of blood T cells in healthy people across ages. A sample-barcoded 5' primer and a J-beta primer mix were used in a second PCR of about 7 to 11 cycles. TCRdb fed the 5' RACE reads into MiXCR, producing one record per CDR3 protein. The sample records about 1 million distinct CDR3 sequences, over 35% being singletons. Sequencing was done on a sample of blood. The origin of the receptors is a woman aged 60-70 years in good health.

The gene calls are TRBV9 and TRBJ1-1; possible D gene TRBD1, 6 bases. Trimming took 5 bases from V and 1 from J, leaving 15 bases between them. This CDR3 contains 15 residues. CDR1 is SGDLS and CDR2 is YYNGEE in the germline V gene. CDR3 sequence: CASRRGASENTEAFF. As DNA, the CDR3 is TGTGCCAGCAGGAGGGGGGCTTCTGAGAACACTGAAGCTTTCTTT.

This clonotype was seen only a few times. The chain carries TRBV6-1 and TRBJ2-7; D is possibly TRBD2 (6 bases). Germline values: CDR1 MNHNS, CDR2 SASEGT. V was trimmed by 1 base and J by 2 bases, leaving 12 bases between them. The CDR3 has 15 residues. The CDR3 here is CASSEGFTGAYEQYF. CDR3 bases: TGTGCCAGCAGTGAAGGGTTTACGGGGGCCTACGAGCAGTACTTC.

A word on this clonotype: One end of the junction does not line up with germline, which may come from a read error. The chain uses TRBV7-2 and TRBJ2-1; TRBD2 agrees at 7 bases. CDR1 and CDR2 (germline): SGHTA, FQGNSA. The CDR3 loop spans 14 amino acids. The CDR3 DNA follows: TGTGCCAGCAGAAAGGGCCTAGCGGACAATGGGCAGTTCTTC. It yields the protein CASRKGLADNGQFF.

The rearrangement links TRBV29-1 to TRBJ2-5; D gene unclear. With the DNA end fitting TRBJ2-7 better, the J assignment may be wrong. CDR1 is SQVTM and CDR2 is ANQGSEA in the germline V gene. The CDR3 consists of 11 residues. The CDR3 spells CSVGHLNEQYF. CDR3 nucleotide sequence: TGCAGCGTTGGCCACTTAAACGAGCAGTACTTC.

The chain combines TRBV29-1 with TRBJ2-5; D gene uncertain. The V and J ends lost 4 bases and 11 bases respectively, with 14 bases between them. This CDR3 spans 11 amino acids. Germline V gives CDR1 SQVTM, CDR2 ANQGSEA. The CDR3, as DNA: TGCAGCGTTGTAACGAGGAATGAGCAGTACTTC. This sequence encodes CSVVTRNEQYF.

The chain links TRBV10-3 to TRBJ2-6, with 7 bases identical to TRBD1. The CDR3 is made up of 17 amino acids. Germline CDR1 is ENHRY and CDR2 is SYGVKD. The trim removed 6 bases at V and 1 base at J, leaving 9 bases unmatched. For the CDR3, the DNA is TGTGCCATCAGCACAGGGGCGCAAGGGTCTGGGGCCAACGTCCTGACTTTC. Translation gives CAISTGAQGSGANVLTF.

This clonotype was recorded at least ten times. This chain joins TRBV10-3 and TRBJ1-2, with 7 bases matching TRBD1. Germline V gene data show CDR1 as ENHRY and CDR2 as SYGVKD. V lost 6 bases and J lost 8; bases outside the gene matches: 6. The CDR3 covers 12 residues. CDR3 coding DNA: TGTGCCATCAGGGGGGACAGCTGGGGCTACACCTTC. Its translation: CAIRGDSWGYTF.

The rearrangement links TRBV5-6 to TRBJ1-1; 7 positions agree with TRBD1. The CDR3 is 15 residues long. J gave up 3 bases and V 4 bases, and 9 bases lay outside the gene matches. Germline V CDR1 and CDR2: SGHDT, YYEEEE. CDR3 in amino acids: CASSPLTGEDTEAFF. CDR3 coding DNA: TGTGCCAGCAGCCCGTTAACAGGGGAGGACACTGAAGCTTTCTTT.